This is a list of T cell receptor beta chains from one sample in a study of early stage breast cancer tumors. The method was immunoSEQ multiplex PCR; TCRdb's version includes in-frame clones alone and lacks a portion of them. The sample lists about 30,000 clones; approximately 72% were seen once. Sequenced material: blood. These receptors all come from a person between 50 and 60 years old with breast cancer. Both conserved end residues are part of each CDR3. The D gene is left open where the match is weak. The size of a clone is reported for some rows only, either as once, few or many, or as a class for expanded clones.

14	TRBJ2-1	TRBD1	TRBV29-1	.	TGCAGCGTCCTGGGACAGGGGTTTTGGGATGAGCAGTTCTTC	CSVLGQGFWDEQFF
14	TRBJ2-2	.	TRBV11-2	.	TGTGCCAGCAGCTTAGAGGTGATCACCGGGGAGCTGTTTTTT	CASSLEVITGELFF
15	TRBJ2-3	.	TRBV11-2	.	TGTGCCAGCAGCTTGCGCGGGACGGCCCAGGGTACGCAGTATTTT	CASSLRGTAQGTQYF
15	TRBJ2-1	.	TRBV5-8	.	TGTGCCAGCAGCTTGGGAGGGGCGGGATACAATGAGCAGTTCTTC	CASSLGGAGYNEQFF
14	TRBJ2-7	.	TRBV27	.	TGTGCCAGCAGTTCCCTGTTAAACTCCTACGAGCAGTACTTC	CASSSLLNSYEQYF
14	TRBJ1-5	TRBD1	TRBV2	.	TGTGCCAGCAGGAGGGGACAGCCAAATCAGCCCCAGCATTTT	CASRRGQPNQPQHF
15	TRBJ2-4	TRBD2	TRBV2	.	TGTGCCAGCAGTGAGTCGGCTAGCGGGAGGAACATTCAGTACTTC	CASSESASGRNIQYF
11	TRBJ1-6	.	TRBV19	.	TGTGCCAGTAGGGGGGACTCACCCCTCCACTTT	CASRGDSPLHF
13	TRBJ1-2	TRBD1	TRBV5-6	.	TGTGCCAGCAGCAAGGACAGGTTGTTCGGCTACACCTTC	CASSKDRLFGYTF
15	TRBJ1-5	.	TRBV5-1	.	TGCGCCAGCAGCCAGGGTTCGCCCCCCAATCAGCCCCAGCATTTT	CASSQGSPPNQPQHF
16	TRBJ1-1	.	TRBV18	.	TGTGCCAGCTCACCACAAAGGGGACCAGGCGACACTGAAGCTTTCTTT	CASSPQRGPGDTEAFF
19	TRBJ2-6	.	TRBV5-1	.	TGCGCCAGCAGCTCGGCGGGCGGACTTACGAGCTCTGGGGCCAACGTCCTGACTTTC	CASSSAGGLTSSGANVLTF
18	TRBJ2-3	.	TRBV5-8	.	TGTGCCAGCAGCTTGGATTCCCAGGTACTATCGAAGACAGATACGCAGTATTTT	CASSLDSQVLSKTDTQYF
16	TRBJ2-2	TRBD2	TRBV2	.	TGTGCCAGCAGTTCCAATAGCGGGAGCCACACCGGGGAGCTGTTTTTT	CASSSNSGSHTGELFF
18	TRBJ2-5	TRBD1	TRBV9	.	TGTGCCAGCAGCGTAGGCGAACGACAGGGCCATACACAAGAGACCCAGTACTTC	CASSVGERQGHTQETQYF
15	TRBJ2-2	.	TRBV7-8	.	TGTGCCAGCAGCTTAGGAGGTCGCAAAACCGGGGAGCTGTTTTTT	CASSLGGRKTGELFF
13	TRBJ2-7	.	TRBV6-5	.	TGTGCCAGCAGTCGAGACGGTTTGGGCGAGCAGTACTTC	CASSRDGLGEQYF
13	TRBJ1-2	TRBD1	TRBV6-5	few	TGTGCCAGTCAGGGGGCTAGAGCTCATGGCTACACCTTC	CASQGARAHGYTF
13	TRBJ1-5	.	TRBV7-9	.	TGTGCCAGCAGCTTAGGGAAGGCTCAGCCCCAGCATTTT	CASSLGKAQPQHF
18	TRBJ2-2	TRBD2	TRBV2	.	TGTGCCAGCAGTAGATTACTAGCGGGAATTTCGAACACCGGGGAGCTGTTTTTT	CASSRLLAGISNTGELFF
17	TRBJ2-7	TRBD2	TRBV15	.	TGTGCCACCAGCAGAGCGAAAACGGGACTAGCGGGAGACGAGCAGTACTTC	CATSRAKTGLAGDEQYF
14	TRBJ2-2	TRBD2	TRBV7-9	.	TGTGCCAGCAGCTGGGGGGGGAGCACCGGGGAGCTGTTTTTT	CASSWGGSTGELFF
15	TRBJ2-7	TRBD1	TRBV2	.	TGTGCCAGCAGTGAAGGAAGACAGGGGGCCTACGAGCAGTACTTC	CASSEGRQGAYEQYF
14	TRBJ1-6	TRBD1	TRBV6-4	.	TGTGCCAGCAGTCCGGGACAGGGAAATTCACCCCTCCACTTT	CASSPGQGNSPLHF
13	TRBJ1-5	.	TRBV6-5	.	TGTGCCAGCAGTTACAGCAGGGATCAGCCCCAGCATTTT	CASSYSRDQPQHF
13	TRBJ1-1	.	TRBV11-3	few	TGTGCCAGCAGCTCAGGATTAGGCGCTGAAGCTTTCTTT	CASSSGLGAEAFF
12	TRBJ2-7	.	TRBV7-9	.	TGTGCCAGCAGCTTGTACGGCGACGAGCAGTACTTC	CASSLYGDEQYF
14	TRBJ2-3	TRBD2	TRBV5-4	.	TGTGCCAGCACCCGACTAGCGGGCACAGATACGCAGTATTTT	CASTRLAGTDTQYF
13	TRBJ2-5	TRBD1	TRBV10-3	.	TGTGCCATCAGAGGACAGGTCCAAGAGACCCAGTACTTC	CAIRGQVQETQYF
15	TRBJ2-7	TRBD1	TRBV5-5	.	TGTGCCAGCAGCTTGGAGGGGGACAGGGGAAATCAGCAGTACTTC	CASSLEGDRGNQQYF
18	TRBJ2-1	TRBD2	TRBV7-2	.	TGTGCCAGCAGCTTATTTTCGACTAGCGGGAGGGGGGGGAATGAGCAGTTCTTC	CASSLFSTSGRGGNEQFF
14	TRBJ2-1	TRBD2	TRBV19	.	TGTGCCAGTAGTAGGAGCGGGAGCCCCAATGAGCAGTTCTTC	CASSRSGSPNEQFF
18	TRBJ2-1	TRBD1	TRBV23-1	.	TGCGCCAGCAGTCAAACCGTTTACGGGACAGGGGGAAGGAATGAGCAGTTCTTC	CASSQTVYGTGGRNEQFF
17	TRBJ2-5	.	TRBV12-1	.	TGTGCCAGCAGCTTTGAAGGGACTAGCGGAGTCCAAGAGACCCAGTACTTC	CASSFEGTSGVQETQYF
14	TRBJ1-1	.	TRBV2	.	TGTGCCAGCCTTGGCGGGGGCAGGAACACTGAAGCTTTCTTT	CASLGGGRNTEAFF
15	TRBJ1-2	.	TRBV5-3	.	TGTGCCAGAAGCTTTTCGGGACTCCTGAACTATGGCTACACCTTC	CARSFSGLLNYGYTF
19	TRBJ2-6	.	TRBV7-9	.	TGTGCCAGCAGCCCGCTAACAGGGAGGGGAGCCTCTGGGGCCAACGTCCTGACTTTC	CASSPLTGRGASGANVLTF
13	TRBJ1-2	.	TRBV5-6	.	TGTGCCAGCAGCTTGGGGGGGGACTATGGCTACACCTTC	CASSLGGDYGYTF
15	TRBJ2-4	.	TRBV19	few	TGTGCCAGTAGTATAGCGGGGACGAACAAAAACATTCAGTACTTC	CASSIAGTNKNIQYF
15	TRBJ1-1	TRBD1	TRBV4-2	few	TGTGCCAGCAGCCTCCTGGGAGGGGGCAACACTGAAGCTTTCTTT	CASSLLGGGNTEAFF
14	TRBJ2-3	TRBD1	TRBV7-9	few	TGTGCCAGCATTGGGACAGCTTTCACAGATACGCAGTATTTT	CASIGTAFTDTQYF
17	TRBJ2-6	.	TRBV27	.	TGTGCCACCAATCCCACGGGGCACCTCTCTGGGGCCAACGTCCTGACTTTC	CATNPTGHLSGANVLTF
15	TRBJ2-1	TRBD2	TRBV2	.	TGTGCCAGCAGCCCACTTGCGGGAGGCTACAATGAGCAGTTCTTC	CASSPLAGGYNEQFF
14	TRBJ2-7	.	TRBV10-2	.	TGCGCCAGCAGTGAGTGGCAAGAAGCCTACGAGCAGTACTTC	CASSEWQEAYEQYF
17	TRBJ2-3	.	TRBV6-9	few	TGTGCCAGCCTATCCTTGTGGAGGGACTCTCTCACAGATACGCAGTATTTT	CASLSLWRDSLTDTQYF
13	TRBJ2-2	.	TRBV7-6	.	TGTGCCAGCAGCATGGGACCCACCGGGGAGCTGTTTTTT	CASSMGPTGELFF
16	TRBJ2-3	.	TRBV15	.	TGTGCCACCAGCAGCCCAACTAGCATCGGTCCAGATACGCAGTATTTT	CATSSPTSIGPDTQYF
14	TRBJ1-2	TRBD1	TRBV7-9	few	TGTGCCAGCAGCCCGGGACAGGGGGAGGGTGGCTACACCTTC	CASSPGQGEGGYTF
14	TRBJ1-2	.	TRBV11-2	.	TGTGCCAGCAGCTTAAGTGGGGGGGGATATGGCTACACCTTC	CASSLSGGGYGYTF
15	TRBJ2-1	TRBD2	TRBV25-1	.	TGTGCCAGCAGTGAGGGGACTAGCTTCTACAATGAGCAGTTCTTC	CASSEGTSFYNEQFF
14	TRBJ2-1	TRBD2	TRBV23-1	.	TGCGCCAGCAGTCGGACTAGCGGGCACAATGAGCAGTTCTTC	CASSRTSGHNEQFF
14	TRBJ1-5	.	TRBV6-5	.	TGTGCCAGCAGTTACTCGGGGGAGGTGCAGCCCCAGCATTTT	CASSYSGEVQPQHF
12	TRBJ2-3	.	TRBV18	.	TGTGCCAGCTCGCGTAACACAGATACGCAGTATTTT	CASSRNTDTQYF
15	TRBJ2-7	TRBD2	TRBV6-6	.	TGTGCCAGCATAAAGTCTAGCGGGATTTCCTACGAGCAGTACTTC	CASIKSSGISYEQYF
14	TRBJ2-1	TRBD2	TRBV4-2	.	TGTGCCAGCAGCCATGTTACTAGCGGTTTTGAGCAGTTCTTC	CASSHVTSGFEQFF
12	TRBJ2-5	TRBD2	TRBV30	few	TGTGCCCATCGGGAGGACAAAGAGACCCAGTACTTC	CAHREDKETQYF
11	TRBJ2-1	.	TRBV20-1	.	TGCAGTGCGCATCTAGGGAATGAGCAGTTCTTC	CSAHLGNEQFF
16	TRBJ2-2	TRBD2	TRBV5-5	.	TGTGCCAGCAGCTTGGAACTAGCGGGAGTGACCGGGGAGCTGTTTTTT	CASSLELAGVTGELFF
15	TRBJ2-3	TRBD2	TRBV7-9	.	TGTGCCAGCAGCCGAGCAGCGGGAGGCACAGATACGCAGTATTTT	CASSRAAGGTDTQYF
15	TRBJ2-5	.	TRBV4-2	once	TGTGCCAGCAGCCAAGATATCGCAGCCCAAGAGACCCAGTACTTC	CASSQDIAAQETQYF